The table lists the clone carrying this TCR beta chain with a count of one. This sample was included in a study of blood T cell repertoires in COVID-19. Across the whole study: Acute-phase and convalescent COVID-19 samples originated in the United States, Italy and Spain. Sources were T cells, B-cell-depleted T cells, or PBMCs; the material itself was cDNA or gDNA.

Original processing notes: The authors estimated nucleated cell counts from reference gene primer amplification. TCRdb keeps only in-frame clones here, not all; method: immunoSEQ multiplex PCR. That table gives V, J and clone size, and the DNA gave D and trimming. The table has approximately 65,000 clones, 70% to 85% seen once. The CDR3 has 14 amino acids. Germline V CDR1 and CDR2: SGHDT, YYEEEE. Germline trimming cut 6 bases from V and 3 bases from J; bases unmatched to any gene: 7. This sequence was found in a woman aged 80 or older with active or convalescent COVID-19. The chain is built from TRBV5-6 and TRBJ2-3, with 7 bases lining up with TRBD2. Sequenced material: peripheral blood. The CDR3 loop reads CASTLGLKTDTQYF. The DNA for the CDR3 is TGTGCCAGCACCCTGGGACTAAAAACAGATACGCAGTATTTT.